A single sample gave rise to the 30 T cell receptor beta chains below, sequenced in a study of cytomegalovirus exposure and HLA in healthy donors. PCR was performed using 60 Vbeta and 13 Jbeta primers. Profiled with immunoSEQ multiplex PCR; TCRdb holds only in-frame clones, not every one. This table has 200,000 or so clones, roughly 83% appearing once. The material sequenced was PBMCs. These receptors were collected from a male donor in good health and CMV-seropositive.

The chain recombines TRBV7-6 with TRBJ2-7; TRBD2 agrees at 13 bases. Germline-derived CDR1 and CDR2 are SGHVS and FNYEAQ. After removal of 5 bases from V and 4 bases from J, the junction contained 5 bases not matched to a gene. CDR3 length: 15 amino acids. The CDR3: CASSRTSGGNYEQYF. DNA of the CDR3: TGTGCCAGCAGCAGGACTAGCGGGGGAAATTACGAGCAGTACTTC.

The chain joins TRBV9 to TRBJ1-5; perhaps TRBD1 as D (5 bases). This CDR3 is built from 15 residues. Germline V lookup: CDR1 SGDLS, CDR2 YYNGEE. V lost 4 bases, J lost 0 bases, and 11 bases lay in between. The CDR3 is CASSPDRFSNQPQHF. In DNA form, the CDR3 reads TGTGCCAGCAGCCCCGACAGATTTAGCAATCAGCCCCAGCATTTT.

The chain has TRBV15 and TRBJ2-2; 10 nucleotides align to TRBD1. V was clipped by 1 base and J by 5 bases; unmatched bases: 4. This CDR3 has 16 residues. Germline loops: CDR1 LNHNV, CDR2 YYDKDF (reference sequence). The CDR3 protein is CATSRADRGRTGELFF. The CDR3 DNA is TGTGCCACCAGCAGAGCAGACAGGGGGCGGACCGGGGAGCTGTTTTTT.

A few counts support this clone. The rearrangement links TRBV6-6 to TRBJ2-7; TRBD1 is a possible D gene (6 bases). Trimming shortened V by 6 bases and J by 2 bases, and 14 bases separated the two germline ends. CDR3 length: 14 amino acids. The germline V gene encodes CDR1 MNHNY and CDR2 SVGAGI (reference sequence). CDR3 in amino acids: CASSGQRSTYEQYF. CDR3 DNA: TGTGCCAGCAGCGGACAGCGCTCTACCTACGAGCAGTACTTC.

V gene TRBV7-2 combines with J gene TRBJ2-5; tentative D call: TRBD1 (6 bases). Germline V gene lookup returns CDR1 SGHTA and CDR2 FQGNSA. This CDR3 has 17 residues. The V end was cut by 5 bases, the J end by 1 base, with 20 bases between. The DNA for the CDR3 is TGTGCCAGCAGCCCGGACATGCCAGGGGTCTCCCAAGAGACCCAGTACTTC. It is translated as CASSPDMPGVSQETQYF.

The chain carries TRBV6-5 and TRBJ2-1; 9 bases are a match to TRBD1. CDR1 and CDR2 from the germline V gene are MNHEY and SVGAGI. The CDR3 runs 13 residues. V trimming: 2 bases; J trimming: 9 bases; junction bases outside the gene matches: 2. This CDR3 is CASSYGTGIEQFF. CDR3 in DNA: TGTGCCAGCAGTTACGGGACAGGGATTGAGCAGTTCTTC.

The chain uses TRBV5-4 and TRBJ1-4; 8 bases agree with TRBD1. J lost 5 bases, V lost 0 bases, and 6 bases had no gene match. The CDR3 contains 16 residues. CDR1 is SGHNT, CDR2 YYREEE, per germline (reference sequence). In nucleotides, the CDR3 is TGTGCCAGCAGCTTGGGCCCCACAGGGGGGAATGAAAAACTGTTTTTT. It translates to CASSLGPTGGNEKLFF.

The chain joins TRBV9 to TRBJ2-5, with no clear D. There are 13 residues in the CDR3. V lost 1 base and J lost 2, with 6 bases in between. Germline CDR1 and CDR2: SGDLS and YYNGEE. CDR3 sequence (DNA): TGTGCCAGCAGCGTAACCGGTCAAGAGACCCAGTACTTC. Protein product: CASSVTGQETQYF. Combining the CDR3 with reference TRBV9 and TRBJ2-5 gives the whole variable domain DSGVTQTPKHLITATGQRVTLRCSPRSGDLSVYWYQQSLDQGLQFLIQYYNGEERAKGNILERFSAQQFPDLHSELNLSSLELGDSALYFCASSVTGQETQYFGPGTRLLVL.

The chain is built from TRBV7-9 and TRBJ2-2, with 7 bases aligning to TRBD2. The V gene end was trimmed by 5 bases and the J gene end by 0 bases; junction bases not matched to a gene: 3. The CDR3 totals 15 residues. From germline, CDR1 is SEHNR and CDR2 FQNEAQ (reference sequence). The CDR3 DNA sequence: TGTGCCAGCAGCCTAAGCGGGACGAACACCGGGGAGCTGTTTTTT. Its protein is CASSLSGTNTGELFF.

In its sample, this clone was seen a few times. The chain couples TRBV7-2 to TRBJ2-2; 8 bases are shared with TRBD1. The CDR3 extends over 14 amino acids. From germline, CDR1 is SGHTA and CDR2 FQGNSA. V shed 4 bases and J 7 bases; nucleotides not matched to a gene: 5. CDR3 sequence reads: CASSWGTGGGELFF. DNA of the CDR3: TGTGCCAGCAGCTGGGGGACAGGCGGCGGGGAGCTGTTTTTT.

V is TRBV4-3 and J is TRBJ1-1, with a weak D call TRBD1 (5 bases). The germline V gene encodes CDR1 LGHNA and CDR2 YSLEER. Trimming stripped 0 bases from V and 3 bases from J, with 17 bases between. The length of the CDR3 is 17 residues. This chain's CDR3 is CASSQDWGGGRYTEAFF. DNA of the CDR3: TGCGCCAGCAGCCAAGATTGGGGGGGAGGAAGGTACACTGAAGCTTTCTTT.

A few counts support this clone. This chain links TRBV11-3 with TRBJ2-3; D may be TRBD1 (6 bases). Trimming left V 3 bases short and J 7 bases short, with 11 bases between. The CDR3 is 13 residues long. Germline V gene sequence: CDR1 SGHNT, CDR2 YENEEA. DNA of the CDR3: TGTGCCAGCAGCTTCGGGTGGGACAATACGCAGTATTTT. It is translated as CASSFGWDNTQYF.

The chain joins TRBV7-2 to TRBJ2-3, with D uncertain. The CDR3 contains 14 residues. In germline, CDR1 is SGHTA, CDR2 FQGNSA. V was trimmed by 5 bases and J by 2 bases, leaving 11 bases between them. This chain's CDR3 is CASSPTRLTDTQYF. As DNA, the CDR3 is TGTGCCAGCAGCCCGACGCGGCTCACAGATACGCAGTATTTT. Full variable domain (rest looked up from reference TRBV7-2 and TRBJ2-3): GAGVSQSPSNKVTEKGKDVELRCDPISGHTALYWYRQSLGQGLEFLIYFQGNSAPDKSGLPSDRFSAERTGGSVSTLTIQRTQQEDSAVYLCASSPTRLTDTQYFGPGTRLTVL.

The chain joins TRBV27 to TRBJ1-5, with 7 nucleotides matching TRBD1. Germline V lookup: CDR1 MNHEY, CDR2 SMNVEV (reference sequence). CDR3 length equals 14 residues. The J segment lost 4 bases and the V segment lost 5 bases, leaving 5 bases of the junction unmatched. The CDR3 sequence is CASSPHRGNQPQHF. For the CDR3, the DNA is TGTGCCAGCAGTCCACACAGGGGAAATCAGCCCCAGCATTTT.

The genes are TRBV7-2 and TRBJ2-7; 8 bases are shared with TRBD2. Germline lookup yields CDR1 SGHTA and CDR2 FQGNSA. The CDR3 extends over 14 amino acids. Trimming took 5 bases from V and 12 from J; bases not matched to a gene: 15. For the CDR3, the DNA is TGTGCCAGCAGCGTGAGACTAGCGACCTACGAGTGGTACTTC. It yields the protein CASSVRLATYEWYF.

Written as DNA, the CDR3 is TGTGCCAGCTCACCAGAGGGAACTGAAGCTTTCTTT. Residues: CASSPEGTEAFF. The chain uses TRBV18 and TRBJ1-1; D call uncertain. The germline gives CDR1 KGHSH, CDR2 LQKENI. The V end was cut by 2 bases, the J end by 5 bases, with 6 bases between. CDR3 length equals 12 residues.

V is TRBV5-1 and J is TRBJ1-6, with 8 bases that match TRBD1. Germline-derived CDR1 and CDR2 are SGHRS and YFSETQ. The V segment lost 4 bases and the J segment 6 bases; nucleotides outside the gene matches: 3. The CDR3 spans 14 residues. The CDR3 DNA follows: TGCGCCAGCAGCCCAGGGGGCCGTAATTCACCCCTCCACTTT. Protein sequence: CASSPGGRNSPLHF.

The chain joins TRBV5-1 to TRBJ1-1; 8 bases are shared with TRBD1. The CDR3 length is 15 residues. Germline CDR1 and CDR2: SGHRS and YFSETQ. Trimming removed 4 bases from V and 8 bases from J; junction bases left unmatched: 13. CDR3 coding DNA: TGCGCCAGCAGCGACCCCGGGACAGGTCGTATGGAAGCTTTCTTT. Its translation: CASSDPGTGRMEAFF.

The count of this clone is one. The gene calls are TRBV5-6 and TRBJ1-5; D is perhaps TRBD1 (5 bases). Trimming pared 4 bases from V and 6 bases from J, leaving 20 bases between. The CDR3 is 16 amino acids. Germline V lookup: CDR1 SGHDT, CDR2 YYEEEE. CDR3 bases: TGTGCCAGCAGCGTTCAGGGTATCGAGGTGTCTCAGCCCCAGCATTTT. Residues: CASSVQGIEVSQPQHF.

This clone turned up a few times. V and J are TRBV9 and TRBJ2-5, with 10 bases aligning to TRBD2. From germline, CDR1 is SGDLS and CDR2 YYNGEE. This CDR3 region has 15 residues. Trimming took 1 base from V and 3 from J; bases not matched to a gene: 3. CDR3 sequence: CASSVSSGREETQYF. The CDR3 nucleotides are TGTGCCAGCAGCGTATCCAGCGGGAGGGAAGAGACCCAGTACTTC.

This clone was seen only once. The rearrangement links TRBV15 to TRBJ2-5; D gene unclear. The end of the DNA is better explained by TRBJ2-7, so the J call may be wrong. The CDR3 consists of 12 residues. CDR1 and CDR2 (germline): LNHNV, YYDKDF (reference sequence). The CDR3 DNA reads TGTGCCACCAGCAGAGATCGAAACGAGCAGTACTTC. It is translated as CATSRDRNEQYF.

The chain carries TRBV7-9 and TRBJ1-4; 7 nucleotides match TRBD1. Germline assignment: CDR1 SEHNR and CDR2 FQNEAQ (reference sequence). The CDR3 consists of 16 residues. Germline trimming cut 1 base from V and 6 bases from J; bases unmatched to any gene: 8. The CDR3 loop is CASSLDPQGFYEKLFF. The DNA of the CDR3 is TGTGCCAGCAGCTTAGACCCACAGGGGTTTTATGAAAAACTGTTTTTT.

The chain uses TRBV9 and TRBJ2-5, with D maybe TRBD1 (5 bases). The V and J ends lost 4 bases and 1 base respectively, with 11 bases between them. Germline V gene lookup returns CDR1 SGDLS and CDR2 YYNGEE. The CDR3 has 14 residues. CDR3 sequence (DNA): TGTGCCAGCAGCCCGACAGCGTCCCAAGAGACCCAGTACTTC. Encoded protein: CASSPTASQETQYF.

V is TRBV7-2 and J is TRBJ1-2, with 8 nucleotides matching TRBD1. The CDR3 covers 13 residues. V gave up 3 bases and J gave up 9 bases; unmatched junction bases: 6. Germline CDR1 and CDR2: SGHTA and FQGNSA. The CDR3 region has the DNA TGTGCCAGCAGCTTGGACAGGGCGGTCAGCTACACCTTC. This gives the protein CASSLDRAVSYTF.

Comments on this clone: The germline gene is not matched at one end of the junction; a read error may be the cause. The chain is built from TRBV5-5 and TRBJ2-5; 7 bases match TRBD1. The CDR3 spans 16 residues. Germline values: CDR1 SGHKS, CDR2 YYEKEE (reference sequence). In DNA form, the CDR3 reads TGTGTCAGCACCTCAATAGACAGGGATCCCCAAGAGACCCAGTACTTC. It is translated as CVSTSIDRDPQETQYF.

The V gene is TRBV6-1, the J gene TRBJ1-1; 9 bases are shared with TRBD1. V gave up 9 bases and J gave up 4 bases; unmatched junction bases: 9. Germline V CDR1 and CDR2: MNHNS, SASEGT. This CDR3 spans 14 amino acids. The CDR3 DNA follows: TGTGCCAGTGCGACGGGACAGGGCCCCACTGAAGCTTTCTTT. Its translation is CASATGQGPTEAFF.

CDR3 nucleotides: TGTGCCAGCACCCCCGTGCTAGAAAACACCGGGGAGCTGTTTTTT. Its translation: CASTPVLENTGELFF. The chain links TRBV11-2 to TRBJ2-2; no firm D call. V was clipped by 7 bases and J by 2 bases, with 14 bases between them. The CDR3 runs 15 residues. Per germline, CDR1 SGHAT and CDR2 FQNNGV.

The rearrangement uses TRBV7-7 and TRBJ2-7; a weak D match, TRBD1 (5 bases). The germline CDR1 and CDR2 sequences are SSHAT and FNYEAQ (reference sequence). The V end lost 1 base, the J end lost 4 bases, and 11 bases lay between the germline ends. There are 14 residues in the CDR3. The CDR3 loop reads CASSLGGAGYEQYF. Written as DNA, the CDR3 is TGTGCCAGCAGCTTAGGTGGGGCCGGGTACGAGCAGTACTTC.

V and J are TRBV7-9 and TRBJ2-2; tentatively, D is TRBD1 (6 bases). CDR1 and CDR2 (germline): SEHNR, FQNEAQ (reference sequence). The CDR3 extends over 12 amino acids. The V end lost 8 bases, the J end lost 6 bases, and 10 bases lay between the germline ends. CDR3: CASGAGAGELFF. The CDR3 bases are TGTGCCAGCGGGGCAGGGGCCGGGGAGCTGTTTTTT.

The V call is TRBV27, the J call TRBJ2-7; TRBD2 matches at 7 bases. J lost 0 bases, V lost 3 bases, and 11 bases had no gene match. CDR3 length equals 17 residues. Germline-derived CDR1 and CDR2 are MNHEY and SMNVEV (reference sequence). The CDR3 spells CASSFWLADTSSYEQYF. CDR3 DNA: TGTGCCAGCAGTTTCTGGCTAGCGGATACAAGCTCCTACGAGCAGTACTTC.